The 7 T cell receptor beta chains presented below share a single source sample, sequenced in a study of Graves' ophthalmopathy and Graves' hyperthyroidism. Transcripts of RNA were the source for amplifying TCR beta CDR3 regions. HTBI-primed first-round RT-PCR preceded second-round multiplex PCR. MiXCR, run by TCRdb on the multiplex PCR reads, gives a single entry per CDR3 protein. Among roughly 400,000 distinct CDR3 sequences listed, roughly 15% were seen once. The sequenced sample consisted of peripheral blood. The receptors derive from an adult woman with stable Graves' hyperthyroidism.

This clonotype was counted many times. The gene calls are TRBV7-2 and TRBJ2-5; D not certain. The germline V and J ends were trimmed by 5 bases and 5 bases, with 12 bases remaining between them. The CDR3 totals 13 residues. Germline V gene data show CDR1 as SGHTA and CDR2 as FQGNSA. For the CDR3, the DNA is TGTGCCAGCAGCCTAGTCCCCTCGGAGACCCAGTACTTC. Protein: CASSLVPSETQYF.

This clonotype was seen ten or more times. V and J are TRBV24-1 and TRBJ2-2; D is unresolved. V lost 11 bases and J 6 bases, leaving 12 bases between the germline ends. Germline V lookup: CDR1 KGHDR, CDR2 SFDVKD. The CDR3 runs to 12 residues. DNA of the CDR3: TGTGCCAGCCGTGGGTGGTCCGGGGAGCTGTTTTTT. Translating gives CASRGWSGELFF.

This clonotype was recorded at least ten times. In DNA form, the CDR3 reads TGTGCCAGTAGTATGTTGGGGACGGATGGCTACACCTTC. Its protein product is CASSMLGTDGYTF. The V and J genes are TRBV19 and TRBJ1-2, with a possible D match to TRBD1 (5 bases). Per the germline V gene, CDR1 is LNHDA and CDR2 is SQIVND (reference sequence). The CDR3 consists of 13 residues. Trimming took off 3 bases at V and 6 bases at J, with 11 bases between the two ends.

This clonotype was recorded at least ten times. This chain connects TRBV11-2 to TRBJ1-6, with D unclear. Germline V gene sequence: CDR1 SGHAT, CDR2 FQNNGV. V lost 2 bases, J lost 4 bases, and 6 bases lay in between. There are 14 residues in the CDR3. CDR3 DNA: TGTGCCAGCAGCTTATTGGAATATAATTCACCCCTCCACTTT. It codes for CASSLLEYNSPLHF.

This clonotype was recorded many times. This chain links TRBV28 with TRBJ2-7, with 13 bases matching TRBD2. With 6 bases clipped from V and 2 bases from J, the junction kept 1 base outside the gene matches. This CDR3 comprises 14 residues. Germline V gives CDR1 MDHEN, CDR2 SYDVKM. CDR3 in amino acids: CASRLAGGAYEQYF. Here the CDR3 DNA reads TGTGCCAGCAGACTAGCGGGAGGGGCCTACGAGCAGTACTTC.

The V call is TRBV6-1, the J call TRBJ2-7, with a possible D match to TRBD2 (7 bases). In germline, CDR1 is MNHNS, CDR2 SASEGT. Trimming took off 7 bases at V and 2 bases at J, with 15 bases between the two ends. This CDR3 is built from 14 residues. The CDR3 DNA reads TGTGCCAGCACCGGGGGGCCCGGGACCTACGAGCAGTACTTC. As protein: CASTGGPGTYEQYF.

The V call is TRBV6-1, the J call TRBJ1-1; no firm D call. The V gene lost 7 bases and the J gene lost 0 bases, with 6 bases spanning the gap. Germline loops: CDR1 MNHNS, CDR2 SASEGT. The CDR3 sequence is 12 residues long. The chain's CDR3 is CASTEMNTEAFF. CDR3 in DNA: TGTGCCAGCACGGAGATGAACACTGAAGCTTTCTTT.